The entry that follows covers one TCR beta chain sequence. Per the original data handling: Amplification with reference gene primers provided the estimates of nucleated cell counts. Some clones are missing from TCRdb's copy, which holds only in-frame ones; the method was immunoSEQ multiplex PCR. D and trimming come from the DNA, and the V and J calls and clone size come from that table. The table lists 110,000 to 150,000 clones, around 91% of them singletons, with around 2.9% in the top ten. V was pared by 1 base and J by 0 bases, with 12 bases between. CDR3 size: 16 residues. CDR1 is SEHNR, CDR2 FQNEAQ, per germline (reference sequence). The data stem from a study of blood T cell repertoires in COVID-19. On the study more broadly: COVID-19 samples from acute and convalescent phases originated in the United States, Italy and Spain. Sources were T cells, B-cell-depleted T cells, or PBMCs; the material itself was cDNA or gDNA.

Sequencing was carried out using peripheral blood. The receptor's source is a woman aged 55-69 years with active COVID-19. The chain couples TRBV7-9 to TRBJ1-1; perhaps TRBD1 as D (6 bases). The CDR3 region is CASSLGDGTLNTEAFF. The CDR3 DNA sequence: TGTGCCAGCAGCTTAGGAGACGGGACACTGAACACTGAAGCTTTCTTT.